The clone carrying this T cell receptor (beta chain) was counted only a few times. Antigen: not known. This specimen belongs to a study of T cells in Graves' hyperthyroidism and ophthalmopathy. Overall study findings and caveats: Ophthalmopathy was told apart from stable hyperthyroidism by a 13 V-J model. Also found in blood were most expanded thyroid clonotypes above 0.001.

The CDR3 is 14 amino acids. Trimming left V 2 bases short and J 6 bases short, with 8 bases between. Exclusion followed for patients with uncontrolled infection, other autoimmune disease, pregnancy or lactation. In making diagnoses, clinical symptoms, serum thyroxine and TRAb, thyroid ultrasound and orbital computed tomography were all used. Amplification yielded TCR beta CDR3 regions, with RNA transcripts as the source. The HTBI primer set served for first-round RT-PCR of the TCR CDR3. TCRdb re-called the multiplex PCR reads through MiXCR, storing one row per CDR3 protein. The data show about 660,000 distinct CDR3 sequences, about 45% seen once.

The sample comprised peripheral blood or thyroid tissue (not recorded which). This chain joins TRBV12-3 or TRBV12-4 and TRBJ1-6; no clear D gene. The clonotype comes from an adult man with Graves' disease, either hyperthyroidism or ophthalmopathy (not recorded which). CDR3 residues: CASSLSIGNSPLHF. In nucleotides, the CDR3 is TGTGCCAGCAGTTTATCCATCGGTAATTCACCCCTCCACTTT.